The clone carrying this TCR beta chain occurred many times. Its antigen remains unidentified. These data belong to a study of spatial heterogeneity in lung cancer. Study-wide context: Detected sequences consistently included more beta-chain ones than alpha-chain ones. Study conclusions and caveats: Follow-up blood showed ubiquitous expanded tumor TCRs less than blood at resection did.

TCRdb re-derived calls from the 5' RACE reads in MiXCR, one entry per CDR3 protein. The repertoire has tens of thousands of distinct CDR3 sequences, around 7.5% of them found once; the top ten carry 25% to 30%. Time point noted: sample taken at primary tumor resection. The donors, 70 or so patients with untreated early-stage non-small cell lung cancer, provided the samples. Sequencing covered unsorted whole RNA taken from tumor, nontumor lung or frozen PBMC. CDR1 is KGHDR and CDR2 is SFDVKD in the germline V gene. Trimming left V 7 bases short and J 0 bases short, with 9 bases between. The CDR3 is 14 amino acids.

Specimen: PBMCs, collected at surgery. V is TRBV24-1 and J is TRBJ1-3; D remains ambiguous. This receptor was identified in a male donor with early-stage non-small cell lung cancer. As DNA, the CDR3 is TGTGCCACCAGATTTTTGCCCTCTGGAAACACCATATATTTT. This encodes CATRFLPSGNTIYF.